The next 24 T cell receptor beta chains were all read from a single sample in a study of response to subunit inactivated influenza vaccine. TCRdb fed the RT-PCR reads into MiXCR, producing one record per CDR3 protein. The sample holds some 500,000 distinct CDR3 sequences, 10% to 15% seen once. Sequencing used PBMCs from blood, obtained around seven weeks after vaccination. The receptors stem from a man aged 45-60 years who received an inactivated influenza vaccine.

The CDR3 protein is CSVSENDYEQYF. In DNA form, the CDR3 reads TGCAGCGTTTCTGAGAACGACTACGAGCAGTACTTC. The chain joins TRBV29-1 to TRBJ2-7; D call uncertain. The ends were cut back, 5 bases at V and 3 bases at J, with 11 bases in the middle. Looked up from germline, CDR1 is SQVTM and CDR2 is ANQGSEA. This CDR3 is 12 amino acids long.

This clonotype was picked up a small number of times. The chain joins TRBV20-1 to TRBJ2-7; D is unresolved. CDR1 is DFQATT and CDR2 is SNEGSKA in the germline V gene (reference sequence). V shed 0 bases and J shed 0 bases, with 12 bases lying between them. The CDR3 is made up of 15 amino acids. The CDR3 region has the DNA TGCAGTGCTAGAGATCCTCCACGCAGCTCCTACGAGCAGTACTTC. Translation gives CSARDPPRSSYEQYF.

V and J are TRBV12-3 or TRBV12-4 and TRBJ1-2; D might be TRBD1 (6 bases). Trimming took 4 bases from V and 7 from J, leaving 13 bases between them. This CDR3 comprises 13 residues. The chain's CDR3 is CASSSRGSFGYTF. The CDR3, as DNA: TGTGCCAGCAGTTCCAGGGGATCTTTTGGCTACACCTTC.

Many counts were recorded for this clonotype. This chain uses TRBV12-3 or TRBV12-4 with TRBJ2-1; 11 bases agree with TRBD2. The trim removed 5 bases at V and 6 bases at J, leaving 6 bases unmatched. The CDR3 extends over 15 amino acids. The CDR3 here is CASSKSGTSGNEQFF. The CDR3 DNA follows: TGTGCCAGCAGTAAGTCCGGGACTAGCGGCAATGAGCAGTTCTTC.

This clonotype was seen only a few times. CDR3 nucleotide sequence: TGCAGTGCTGTGGCTAGCGGGAACACAGATACGCAGTATTTT. This encodes CSAVASGNTDTQYF. This chain links TRBV20-1 with TRBJ2-3, with 9 nucleotides matching TRBD2. Trimming took 5 bases from V and 2 from J; bases not matched to a gene: 5. The CDR3 totals 14 residues. Per germline, CDR1 DFQATT and CDR2 SNEGSKA (reference sequence).

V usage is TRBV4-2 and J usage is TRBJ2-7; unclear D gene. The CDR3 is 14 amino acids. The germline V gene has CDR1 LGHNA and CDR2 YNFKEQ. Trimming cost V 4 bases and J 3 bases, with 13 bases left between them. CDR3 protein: CASSPRASFYEQYF. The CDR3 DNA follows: TGTGCCAGCAGCCCCCGGGCCTCCTTCTACGAGCAGTACTTC.

CDR3 nucleotides: TGTGCCACCAGTACCGGGACGGTCACCGGGGAGCTGTTTTTT. Residues: CATSTGTVTGELFF. The chain recombines TRBV24-1 with TRBJ2-2; D is tentatively TRBD1 or TRBD2 (5 bases each). With 6 bases removed from V and 4 bases from J, the gap between germline ends came to 11 bases. The CDR3 is 14 residues long. Per the germline V gene, CDR1 is KGHDR and CDR2 is SFDVKD.

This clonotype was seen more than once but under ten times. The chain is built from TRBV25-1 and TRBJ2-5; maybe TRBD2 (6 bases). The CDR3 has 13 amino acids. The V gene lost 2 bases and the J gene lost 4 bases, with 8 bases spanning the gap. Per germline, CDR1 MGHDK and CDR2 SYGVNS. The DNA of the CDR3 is TGTGCCAGCAGTGAAGGAGGGTTAGAGACCCAGTACTTC. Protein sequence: CASSEGGLETQYF. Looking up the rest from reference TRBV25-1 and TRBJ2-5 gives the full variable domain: EADIYQTPRYLVIGTGKKITLECSQTMGHDKMYWYQQDPGMELHLIHYSYGVNSTEKGDLSSESTVSRIRTEHFPLTLESARPSHTSQYLCASSEGGLETQYFGPGTRLLVL.

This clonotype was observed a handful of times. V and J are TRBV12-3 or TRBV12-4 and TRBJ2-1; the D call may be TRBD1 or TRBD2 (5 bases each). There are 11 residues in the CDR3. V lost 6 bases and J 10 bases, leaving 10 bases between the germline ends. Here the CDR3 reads CASRWGTEQFF. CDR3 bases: TGTGCCAGCAGGTGGGGGACGGAGCAGTTCTTC.

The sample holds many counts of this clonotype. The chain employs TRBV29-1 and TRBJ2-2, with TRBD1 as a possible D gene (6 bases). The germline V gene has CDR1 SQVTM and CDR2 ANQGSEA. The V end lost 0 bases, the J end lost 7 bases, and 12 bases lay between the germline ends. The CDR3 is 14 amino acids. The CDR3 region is CSVEDGRGGGELFF. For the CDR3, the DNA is TGCAGCGTTGAAGATGGCAGGGGCGGCGGGGAGCTGTTTTTT.

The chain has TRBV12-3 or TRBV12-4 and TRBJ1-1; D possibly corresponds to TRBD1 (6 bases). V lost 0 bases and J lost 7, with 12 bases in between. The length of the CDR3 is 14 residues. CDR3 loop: CASSLAARQVEAFF. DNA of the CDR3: TGTGCCAGCAGTTTAGCCGCCCGACAGGTTGAAGCTTTCTTT.

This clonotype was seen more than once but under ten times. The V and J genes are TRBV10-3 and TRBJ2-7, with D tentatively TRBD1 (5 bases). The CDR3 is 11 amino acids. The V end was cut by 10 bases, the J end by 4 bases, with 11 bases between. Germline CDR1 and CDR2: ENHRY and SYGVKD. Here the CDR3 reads CATSGLYEQYF. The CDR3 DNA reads TGTGCCACGTCAGGGTTGTACGAGCAGTACTTC.

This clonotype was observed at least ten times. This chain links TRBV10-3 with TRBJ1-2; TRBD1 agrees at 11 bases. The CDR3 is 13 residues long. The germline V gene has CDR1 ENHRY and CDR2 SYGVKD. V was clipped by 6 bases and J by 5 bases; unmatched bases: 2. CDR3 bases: TGTGCCATCAGGGGGACAGGGGGTTATGGCTACACCTTC. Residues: CAIRGTGGYGYTF.

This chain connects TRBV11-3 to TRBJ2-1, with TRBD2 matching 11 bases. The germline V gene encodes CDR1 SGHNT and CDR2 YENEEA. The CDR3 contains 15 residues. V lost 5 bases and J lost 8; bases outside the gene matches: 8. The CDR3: CASSPHSGRADEQFF. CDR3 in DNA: TGTGCCAGCAGCCCCCATAGCGGGAGGGCCGATGAGCAGTTCTTC.

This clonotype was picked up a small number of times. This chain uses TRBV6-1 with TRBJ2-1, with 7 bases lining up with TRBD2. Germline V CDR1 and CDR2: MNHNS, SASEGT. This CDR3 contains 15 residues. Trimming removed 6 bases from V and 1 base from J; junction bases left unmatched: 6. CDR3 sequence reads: CASRTRAGSYNEQFF. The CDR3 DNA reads TGTGCCAGCAGGACCCGAGCGGGATCCTACAATGAGCAGTTCTTC.

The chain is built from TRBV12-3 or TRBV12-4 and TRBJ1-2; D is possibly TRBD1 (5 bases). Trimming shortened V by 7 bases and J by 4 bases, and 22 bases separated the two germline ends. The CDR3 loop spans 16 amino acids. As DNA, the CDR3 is TGTGCCAGCACCGCCTCCGGGGGGAGAGTAATCTATGGCTACACCTTC. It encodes CASTASGGRVIYGYTF.

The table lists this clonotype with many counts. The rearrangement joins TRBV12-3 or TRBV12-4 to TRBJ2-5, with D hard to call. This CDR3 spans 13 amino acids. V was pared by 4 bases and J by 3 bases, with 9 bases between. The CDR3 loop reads CASSSGRKETQYF. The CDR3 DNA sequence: TGTGCCAGCAGTTCGGGTCGAAAAGAGACCCAGTACTTC.

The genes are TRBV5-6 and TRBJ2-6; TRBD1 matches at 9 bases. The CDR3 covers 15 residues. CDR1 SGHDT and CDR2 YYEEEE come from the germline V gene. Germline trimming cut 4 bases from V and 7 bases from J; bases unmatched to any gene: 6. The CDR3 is CASSLRTGAANVLTF. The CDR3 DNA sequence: TGTGCCAGCAGCCTTCGGACAGGGGCAGCCAACGTCCTGACTTTC.

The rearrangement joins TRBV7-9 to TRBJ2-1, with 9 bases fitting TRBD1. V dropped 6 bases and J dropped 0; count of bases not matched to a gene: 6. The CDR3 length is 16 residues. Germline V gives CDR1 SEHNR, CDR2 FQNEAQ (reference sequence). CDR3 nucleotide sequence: TGTGCCAGCAGTCCTCGACAGGGGGTCTCCTACAATGAGCAGTTCTTC. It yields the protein CASSPRQGVSYNEQFF.

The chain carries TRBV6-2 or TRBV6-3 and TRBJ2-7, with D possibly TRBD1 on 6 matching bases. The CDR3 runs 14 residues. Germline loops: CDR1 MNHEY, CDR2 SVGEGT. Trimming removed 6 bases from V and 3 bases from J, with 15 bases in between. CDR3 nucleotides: TGTGCCAGCAGGAGCGGACAGATCCTCTACGAGCAGTACTTC. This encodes CASRSGQILYEQYF.

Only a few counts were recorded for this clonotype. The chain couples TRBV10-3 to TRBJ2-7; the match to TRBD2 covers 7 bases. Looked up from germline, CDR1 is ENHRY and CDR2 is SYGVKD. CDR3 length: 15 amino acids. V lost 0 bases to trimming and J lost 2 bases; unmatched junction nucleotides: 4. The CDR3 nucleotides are TGTGCCATCAGTGAGTCAACGGGAGGCCCCTACGAGCAGTACTTC. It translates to CAISESTGGPYEQYF.

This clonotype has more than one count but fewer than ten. CDR3 loop: CASSWDRGEYNEQFF. The CDR3 nucleotides read TGTGCCAGCAGCTGGGACAGGGGTGAGTACAATGAGCAGTTCTTC. V and J are TRBV7-2 and TRBJ2-1, with TRBD1 matching over 10 bases. This CDR3 is 15 amino acids long. V gave up 4 bases and J gave up 4 bases; unmatched junction bases: 4. Germline lookup yields CDR1 SGHTA and CDR2 FQGNSA.

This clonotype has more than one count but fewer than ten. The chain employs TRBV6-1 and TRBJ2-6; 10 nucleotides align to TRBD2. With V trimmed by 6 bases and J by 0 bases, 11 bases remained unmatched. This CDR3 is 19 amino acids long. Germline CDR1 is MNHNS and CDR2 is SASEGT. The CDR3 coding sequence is TGTGCCAGCAGCCCCGAACTAGCGGGGTACAGCTCTGGGGCCAACGTCCTGACTTTC. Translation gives CASSPELAGYSSGANVLTF.

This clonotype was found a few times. CDR3 nucleotide sequence: TGCGCCAGCAGCTTGGCGGCGGCAGGGTCAGAGACCCAGTACTTC. Translated: CASSLAAAGSETQYF. This sequence joins TRBV5-1 and TRBJ2-5; D may be TRBD1 (5 bases). Trimming removed 0 bases at V and 4 bases at J, with 13 bases between. Germline lookup yields CDR1 SGHRS and CDR2 YFSETQ. This CDR3 is 15 amino acids long.